This TCR beta chain was sequenced for a study of blood T cell repertoires in COVID-19. For the study at large: Among Cohort 3 donors, those recovered had two negative PCRs, clearance, or symptom resolution. Sources were T cells, B-cell-depleted T cells, or PBMCs; the material itself was cDNA or gDNA.

Researchers sorted participants into cohorts using their self-reported clinical history. Authors' data handling: Estimates of nucleated cell counts were drawn from the amplification of reference gene primers. Repertoires were generated with immunoSEQ multiplex PCR, while TCRdb's copy carries only in-frame clones and drops some. The V and J calls and clone size were taken over from that table, and D and trimming were inferred from the DNA. Seen here are 300,000 to 450,000 clones, about 87% observed once, and the top ten hold 1.5% to 2.5%. The CDR3 consists of 18 residues. Per the germline V gene, CDR1 is SGHNT and CDR2 is YYREEE (reference sequence). Trimming stripped 5 bases from V and 5 bases from J, with 25 bases between.

The V and J genes are TRBV5-4 and TRBJ2-2, with D maybe TRBD2 (6 bases). The source of this sequence is a man between 40 and 49 years old in a cohort exposed to, infected with or recovered from COVID-19 (not recorded which). The material sequenced was PBMCs or T cells enriched from blood (not recorded which). The CDR3, as DNA: TGTGCCAGCAGGGAAGGGGTTAGGCGGGAAGTAGGAACCGGGGAGCTGTTTTTT. Translation: CASREGVRREVGTGELFF.